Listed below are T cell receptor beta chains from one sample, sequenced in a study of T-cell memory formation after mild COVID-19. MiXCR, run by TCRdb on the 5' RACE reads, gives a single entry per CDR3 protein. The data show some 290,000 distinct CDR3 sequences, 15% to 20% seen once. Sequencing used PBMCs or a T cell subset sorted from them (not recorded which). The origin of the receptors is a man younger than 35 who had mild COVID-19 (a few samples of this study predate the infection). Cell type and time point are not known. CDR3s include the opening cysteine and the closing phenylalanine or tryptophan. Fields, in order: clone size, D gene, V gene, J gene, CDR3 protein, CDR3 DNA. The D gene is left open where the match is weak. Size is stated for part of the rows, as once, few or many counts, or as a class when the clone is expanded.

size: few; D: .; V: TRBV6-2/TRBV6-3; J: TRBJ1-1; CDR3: CASSPGRGTEAFF; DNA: TGTGCCAGCAGTCCAGGGAGGGGCACTGAAGCTTTCTTT
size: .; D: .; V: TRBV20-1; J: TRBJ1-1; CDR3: CSASHREKGFEAFF; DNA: TGCAGTGCTAGCCATAGGGAAAAGGGATTTGAAGCTTTCTTT
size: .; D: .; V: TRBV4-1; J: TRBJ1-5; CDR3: CASSQGDLGNQPQHF; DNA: TGCGCCAGCAGCCAGGGAGACCTAGGCAATCAGCCCCAGCATTTT
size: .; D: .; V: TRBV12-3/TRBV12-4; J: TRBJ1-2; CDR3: CASSFTGANGYTF; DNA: TGTGCCAGCAGTTTCACGGGGGCAAATGGCTACACCTTC
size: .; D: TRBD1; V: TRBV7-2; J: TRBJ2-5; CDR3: CASSPDRGRQETQYF; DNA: TGTGCCAGCAGCCCTGACAGGGGGCGGCAAGAGACCCAGTACTTC
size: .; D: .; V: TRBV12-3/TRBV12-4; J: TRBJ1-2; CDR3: CASGIQGDLYGYTF; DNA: TGTGCCAGCGGTATACAGGGTGACTTATATGGCTACACCTTC
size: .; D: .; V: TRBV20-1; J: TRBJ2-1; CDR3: CSARQGPREQFF; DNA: TGCAGTGCTAGACAGGGTCCCCGTGAGCAGTTCTTC
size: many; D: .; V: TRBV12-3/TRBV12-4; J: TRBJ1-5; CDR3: CASSPPGTSNQPQHF; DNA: TGTGCCAGCAGTCCTCCCGGGACCAGCAATCAGCCCCAGCATTTT
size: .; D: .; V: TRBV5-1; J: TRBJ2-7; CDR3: CASSLRGTGSSSYEQYF; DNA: TGCGCCAGCAGCTTGAGAGGAACGGGTTCAAGCTCCTACGAGCAGTACTTC
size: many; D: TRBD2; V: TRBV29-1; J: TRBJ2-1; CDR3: CSVDVASGGASYNEQFF; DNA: TGCAGCGTTGATGTCGCTAGCGGGGGGGCAAGCTACAATGAGCAGTTCTTC
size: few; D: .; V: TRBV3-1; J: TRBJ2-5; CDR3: CASSRVGEITQYF; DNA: TGTGCCAGCAGCCGCGTTGGGGAAATCACCCAGTACTTC
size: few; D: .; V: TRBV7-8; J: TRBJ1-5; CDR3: CASSLGPPPYSNQPQHF; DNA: TGTGCCAGCAGCTTAGGACCTCCACCTTATAGCAATCAGCCCCAGCATTTT
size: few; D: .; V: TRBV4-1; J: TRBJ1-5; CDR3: CASSQYSNQPQHF; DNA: TGCGCCAGCAGCCAGTACAGCAATCAGCCCCAGCATTTT
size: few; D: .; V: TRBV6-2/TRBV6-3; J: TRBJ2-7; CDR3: CASSYGEGASEQYF; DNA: TGTGCCAGCAGTTACGGGGAGGGGGCGTCTGAGCAGTACTTC
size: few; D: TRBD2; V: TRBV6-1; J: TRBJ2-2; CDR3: CASSAGTSGAGELFF; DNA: TGTGCCAGCAGTGCCGGGACTAGCGGGGCCGGGGAGCTGTTTTTT
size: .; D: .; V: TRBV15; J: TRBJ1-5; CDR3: CATSRDGGSNQPQHF; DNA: TGTGCCACCAGCAGAGATGGAGGTAGCAATCAGCCCCAGCATTTT
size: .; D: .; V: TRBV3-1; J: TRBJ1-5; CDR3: CASSQDRGGPQHF; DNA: TGTGCCAGCAGCCAAGATCGGGGGGGACCCCAGCATTTT
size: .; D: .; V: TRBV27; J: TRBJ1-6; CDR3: CASRFMTAPLHF; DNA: TGTGCCAGCAGATTTATGACAGCACCCCTCCACTTT
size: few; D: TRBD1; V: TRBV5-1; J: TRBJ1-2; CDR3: CASSLGAGGTGYTF; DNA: TGCGCCAGCAGCTTGGGCGCAGGGGGCACTGGCTACACCTTC
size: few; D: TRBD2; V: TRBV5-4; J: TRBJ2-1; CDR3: CASSPTGGPANEQFF; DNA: TGTGCCAGCAGCCCCACGGGGGGGCCCGCCAATGAGCAGTTCTTC
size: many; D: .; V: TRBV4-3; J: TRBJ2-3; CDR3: CASSQALGTQYF; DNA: TGCGCCAGCAGCCAAGCGTTAGGTACGCAGTATTTT
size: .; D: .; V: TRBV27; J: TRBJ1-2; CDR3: CASSPVVGNYGYTF; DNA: TGTGCCAGCAGTCCCGTTGTAGGGAACTATGGCTACACCTTC
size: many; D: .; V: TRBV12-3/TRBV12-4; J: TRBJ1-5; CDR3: CASSRDLNQPQHF; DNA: TGTGCCAGCAGTAGGGATTTAAATCAGCCCCAGCATTTT
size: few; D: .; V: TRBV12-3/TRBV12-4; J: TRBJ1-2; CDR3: CASSRASYGYTF; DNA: TGTGCCAGCAGTCGAGCCTCATATGGCTACACCTTC
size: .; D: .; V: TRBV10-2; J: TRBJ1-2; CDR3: CASSESRYGYTF; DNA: TGCGCCAGCAGTGAGTCGCGATATGGCTACACCTTC
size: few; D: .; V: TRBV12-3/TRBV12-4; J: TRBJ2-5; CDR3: CASSFEGSQETQYF; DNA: TGTGCCAGCAGTTTCGAGGGCAGCCAAGAGACCCAGTACTTC
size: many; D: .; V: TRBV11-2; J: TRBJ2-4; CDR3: CASSQGTENIQYF; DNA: TGTGCCAGCAGCCAGGGGACGGAAAACATTCAGTACTTC
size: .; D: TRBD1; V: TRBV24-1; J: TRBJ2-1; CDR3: CATSPGQGVNEQFF; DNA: TGTGCCACCTCCCCGGGACAGGGGGTCAATGAGCAGTTCTTC
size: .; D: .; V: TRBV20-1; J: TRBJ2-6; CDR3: CSVARVDFGSGANVLTF; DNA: TGCAGTGTTGCTCGGGTGGACTTCGGCTCTGGGGCCAACGTCCTGACTTTC
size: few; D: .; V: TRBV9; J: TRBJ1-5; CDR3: CASSVSGGPQPQHF; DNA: TGTGCCAGCAGCGTGAGTGGGGGGCCACAGCCCCAGCATTTT
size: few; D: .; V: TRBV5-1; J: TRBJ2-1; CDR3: CASSFTPGTTGVDEQFF; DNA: TGCGCCAGCAGCTTTACCCCCGGGACAACCGGAGTCGATGAGCAGTTCTTC
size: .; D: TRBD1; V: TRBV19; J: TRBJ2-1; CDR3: CASSALLGTADSNEQFF; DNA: TGTGCCAGTAGTGCATTACTCGGGACAGCCGATTCCAATGAGCAGTTCTTC
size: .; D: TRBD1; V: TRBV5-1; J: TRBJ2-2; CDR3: CASSTGTANTGELFF; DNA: TGCGCCAGCAGCACAGGGACAGCGAACACCGGGGAGCTGTTTTTT
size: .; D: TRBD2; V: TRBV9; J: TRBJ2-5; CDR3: CASSVDGAGGPYF; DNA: TGTGCCAGCAGCGTAGATGGAGCGGGGGGGCCGTACTTC
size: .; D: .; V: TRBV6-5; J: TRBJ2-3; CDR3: CASSYTLAGDTQYF; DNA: TGTGCCAGCAGTTACACCCTAGCTGGAGATACGCAGTATTTT
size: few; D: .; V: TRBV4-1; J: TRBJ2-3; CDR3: CASSQDNGGGGADTQYF; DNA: TGCGCCAGCAGCCAAGATAACGGGGGTGGTGGGGCAGATACGCAGTATTTT
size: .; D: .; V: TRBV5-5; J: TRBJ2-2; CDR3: CASSWGLLFQNTGELFF; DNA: TGTGCCAGCAGCTGGGGGCTGCTATTCCAGAACACCGGGGAGCTGTTTTTT
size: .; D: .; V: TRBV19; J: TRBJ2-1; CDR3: CASSTTISSYNEQFF; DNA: TGTGCCAGTAGTACGACTATTAGCTCCTACAATGAGCAGTTCTTC
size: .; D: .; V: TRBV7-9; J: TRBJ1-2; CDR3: CASRSGQPYGYTF; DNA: TGTGCCAGCAGGAGCGGGCAGCCCTATGGCTACACCTTC
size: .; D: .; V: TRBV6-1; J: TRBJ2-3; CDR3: CASSVESASTDTQYF; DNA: TGTGCCAGCAGTGTGGAGAGCGCCAGCACAGATACGCAGTATTTT
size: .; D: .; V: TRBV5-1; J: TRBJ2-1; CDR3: CASQDGYSYNEQFF; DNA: TGCGCCAGCCAAGACGGCTACTCCTACAATGAGCAGTTCTTC
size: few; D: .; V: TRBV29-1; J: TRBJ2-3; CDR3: CSVGGGRSTDTQYF; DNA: TGCAGCGTTGGGGGGGGCAGAAGCACAGATACGCAGTATTTT
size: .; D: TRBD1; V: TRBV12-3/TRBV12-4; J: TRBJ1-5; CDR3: CASSSGQGISNQPQHF; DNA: TGTGCCAGCAGTTCGGGACAGGGCATCAGCAATCAGCCCCAGCATTTT
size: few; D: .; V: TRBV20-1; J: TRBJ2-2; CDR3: CSAWSTGDTGELFF; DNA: TGCAGTGCCTGGTCTACAGGTGACACCGGGGAGCTGTTTTTT
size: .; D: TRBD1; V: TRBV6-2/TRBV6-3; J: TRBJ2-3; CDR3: CASRGGRTDTQYF; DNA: TGTGCCAGCAGAGGGGGCCGCACAGATACGCAGTATTTT
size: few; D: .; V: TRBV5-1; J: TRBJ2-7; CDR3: CASRDLGGRYEQYF; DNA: TGCGCCAGCAGGGATCTCGGGGGAAGGTACGAGCAGTACTTC